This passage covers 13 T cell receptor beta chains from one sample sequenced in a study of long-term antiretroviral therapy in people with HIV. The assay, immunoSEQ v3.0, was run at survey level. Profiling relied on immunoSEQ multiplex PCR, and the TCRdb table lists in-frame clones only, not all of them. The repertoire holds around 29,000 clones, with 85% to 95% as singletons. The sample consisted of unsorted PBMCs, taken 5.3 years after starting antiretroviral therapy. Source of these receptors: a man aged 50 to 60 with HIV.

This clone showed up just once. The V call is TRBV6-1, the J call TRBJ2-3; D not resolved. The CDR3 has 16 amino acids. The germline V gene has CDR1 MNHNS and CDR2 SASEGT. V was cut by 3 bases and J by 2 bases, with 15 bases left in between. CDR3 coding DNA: TGTGCCAGCAGTGAGGGTACCACCCAGGCCACAGATACGCAGTATTTT. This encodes CASSEGTTQATDTQYF.

The CDR3 DNA reads as TGTGCCAGCAGCTCACTAGGGAATGAGCAGTTCTTC. This gives the protein CASSSLGNEQFF. V gene TRBV9 combines with J gene TRBJ2-1; D may be TRBD2 (5 bases). Looked up from germline, CDR1 is SGDLS and CDR2 is YYNGEE. The ends were cut back, 4 bases at V and 7 bases at J, with 9 bases in the middle. CDR3 length equals 12 residues.

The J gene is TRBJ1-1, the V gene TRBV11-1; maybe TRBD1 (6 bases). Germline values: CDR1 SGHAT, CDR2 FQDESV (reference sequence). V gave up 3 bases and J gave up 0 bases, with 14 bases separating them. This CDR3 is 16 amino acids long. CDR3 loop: CASSFEGGAMNTEAFF. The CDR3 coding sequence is TGTGCCAGCAGCTTCGAAGGGGGAGCAATGAACACTGAAGCTTTCTTT.

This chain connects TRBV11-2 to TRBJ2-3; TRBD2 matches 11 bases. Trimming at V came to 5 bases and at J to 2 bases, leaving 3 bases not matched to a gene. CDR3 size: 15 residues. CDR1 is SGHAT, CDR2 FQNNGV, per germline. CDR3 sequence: CASSRTSGFTDTQYF. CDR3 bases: TGTGCCAGCAGCCGGACTAGCGGGTTCACAGATACGCAGTATTTT.

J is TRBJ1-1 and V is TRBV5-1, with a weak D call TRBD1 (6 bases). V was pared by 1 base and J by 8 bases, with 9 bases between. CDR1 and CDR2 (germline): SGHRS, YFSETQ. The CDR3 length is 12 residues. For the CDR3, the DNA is TGCGCCAGCAGCTTGTTAGGGACAGAAGCTTTCTTT. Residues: CASSLLGTEAFF.

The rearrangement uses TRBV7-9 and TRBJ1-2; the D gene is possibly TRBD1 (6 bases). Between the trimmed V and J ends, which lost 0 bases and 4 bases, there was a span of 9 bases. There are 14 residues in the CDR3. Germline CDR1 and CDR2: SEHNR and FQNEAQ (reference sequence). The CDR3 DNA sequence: TGTGCCAGCAGCTTAGCGGGAGGGGGCTATGGCTACACCTTC. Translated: CASSLAGGGYGYTF.

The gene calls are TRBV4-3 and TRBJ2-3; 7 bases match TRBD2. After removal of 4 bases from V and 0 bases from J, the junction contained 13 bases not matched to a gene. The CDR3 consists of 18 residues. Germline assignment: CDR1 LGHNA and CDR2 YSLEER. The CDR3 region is CASSLGTSSGSSTDTQYF. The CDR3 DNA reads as TGCGCCAGCAGCCTCGGGACCAGTAGCGGGTCTAGCACAGATACGCAGTATTTT.

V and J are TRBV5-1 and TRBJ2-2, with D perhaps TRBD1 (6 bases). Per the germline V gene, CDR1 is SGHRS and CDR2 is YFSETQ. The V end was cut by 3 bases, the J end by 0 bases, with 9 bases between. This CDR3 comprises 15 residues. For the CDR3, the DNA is TGCGCCAGCAGCTCCGGACAGACGAACACCGGGGAGCTGTTTTTT. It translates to CASSSGQTNTGELFF.

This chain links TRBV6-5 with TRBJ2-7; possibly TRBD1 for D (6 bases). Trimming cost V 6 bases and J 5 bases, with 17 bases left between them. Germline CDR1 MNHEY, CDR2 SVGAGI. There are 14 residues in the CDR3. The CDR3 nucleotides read TGTGCCAGCAGACTGACAGGAGGCGGTCACGAGCAGTACTTC. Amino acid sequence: CASRLTGGGHEQYF.

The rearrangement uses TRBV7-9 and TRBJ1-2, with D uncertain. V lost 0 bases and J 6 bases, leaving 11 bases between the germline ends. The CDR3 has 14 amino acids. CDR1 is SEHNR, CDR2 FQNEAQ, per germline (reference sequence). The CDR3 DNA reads TGTGCCAGCAGCTTAGCAAGGGCCTCGGATGGCTACACCTTC. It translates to CASSLARASDGYTF.

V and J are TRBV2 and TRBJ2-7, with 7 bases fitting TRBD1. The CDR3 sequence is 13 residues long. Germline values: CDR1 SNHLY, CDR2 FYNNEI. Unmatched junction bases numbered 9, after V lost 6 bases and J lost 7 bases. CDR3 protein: CASRDDRVGEQYF. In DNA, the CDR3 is TGTGCCAGCAGGGACGACAGGGTTGGGGAGCAGTACTTC.

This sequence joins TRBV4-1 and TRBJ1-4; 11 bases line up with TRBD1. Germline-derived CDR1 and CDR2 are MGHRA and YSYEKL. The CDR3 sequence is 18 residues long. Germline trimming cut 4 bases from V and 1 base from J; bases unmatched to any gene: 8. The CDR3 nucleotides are TGCGCCAGCAGCCGAGGGACAGGGGGGATGGAAACTAATGAAAAACTGTTTTTT. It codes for CASSRGTGGMETNEKLFF.

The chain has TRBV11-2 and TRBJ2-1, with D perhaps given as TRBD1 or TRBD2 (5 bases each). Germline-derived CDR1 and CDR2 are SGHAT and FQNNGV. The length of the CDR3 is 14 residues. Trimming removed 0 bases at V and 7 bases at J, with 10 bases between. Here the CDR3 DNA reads TGTGCCAGCAGCTTAGATAAGGGGACGAATGAGCAGTTCTTC. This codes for CASSLDKGTNEQFF.